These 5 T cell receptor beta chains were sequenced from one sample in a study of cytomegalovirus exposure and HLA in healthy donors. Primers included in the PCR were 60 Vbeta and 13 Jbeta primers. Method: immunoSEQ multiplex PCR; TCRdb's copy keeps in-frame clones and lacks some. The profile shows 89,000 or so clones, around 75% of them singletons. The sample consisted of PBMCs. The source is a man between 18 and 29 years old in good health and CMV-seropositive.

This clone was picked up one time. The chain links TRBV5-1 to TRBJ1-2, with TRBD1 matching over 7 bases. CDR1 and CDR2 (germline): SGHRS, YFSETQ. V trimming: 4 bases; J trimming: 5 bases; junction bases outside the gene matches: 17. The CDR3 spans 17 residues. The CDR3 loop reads CASSKEGRPGQNYGYTF. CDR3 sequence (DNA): TGCGCCAGCAGCAAGGAGGGGAGACCGGGACAGAATTATGGCTACACCTTC.

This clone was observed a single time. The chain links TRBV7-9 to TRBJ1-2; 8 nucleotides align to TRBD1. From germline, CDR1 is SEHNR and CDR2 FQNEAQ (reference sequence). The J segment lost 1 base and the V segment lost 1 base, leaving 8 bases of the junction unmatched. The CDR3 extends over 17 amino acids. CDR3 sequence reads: CASSLVPGTGNNYGYTF. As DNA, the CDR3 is TGTGCCAGCAGCTTAGTACCGGGGACAGGAAATAACTATGGCTACACCTTC.

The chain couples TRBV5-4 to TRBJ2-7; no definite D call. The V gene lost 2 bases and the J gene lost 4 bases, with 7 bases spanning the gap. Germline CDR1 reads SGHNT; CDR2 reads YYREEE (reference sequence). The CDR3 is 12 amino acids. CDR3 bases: TGTGCCAGCAGCTTTTACGGGTACGAGCAGTACTTC. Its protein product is CASSFYGYEQYF.

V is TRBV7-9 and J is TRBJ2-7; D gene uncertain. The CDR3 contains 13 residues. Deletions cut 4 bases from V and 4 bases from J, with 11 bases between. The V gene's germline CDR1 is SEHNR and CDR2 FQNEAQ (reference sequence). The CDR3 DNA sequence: TGTGCCAGCAGCTACTCCAATCTATACGAGCAGTACTTC. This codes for CASSYSNLYEQYF.

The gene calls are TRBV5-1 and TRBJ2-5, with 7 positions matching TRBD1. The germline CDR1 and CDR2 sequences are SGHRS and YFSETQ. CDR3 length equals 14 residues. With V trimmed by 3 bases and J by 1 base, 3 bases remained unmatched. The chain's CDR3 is CASSWTGIQETQYF. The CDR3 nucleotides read TGCGCCAGCAGCTGGACAGGAATCCAAGAGACCCAGTACTTC.